This entry describes one T cell receptor beta chain. Between the trimmed V and J ends, which lost 10 bases and 5 bases, there was a span of 18 bases. Germline CDR1 and CDR2: SGHTS and YDEGEE. This CDR3 region has 14 residues. This sample stems from a study of blood T cell repertoires in COVID-19. Across about two dozen US areas, participants ranged in age from roughly 18 to 89 years. Participants reported their clinical history, and cohort assignment relied on those reports. Each recovered donor of Cohort 3 presented with two negative PCRs, clearance, or symptom resolution. Authors' analysis steps: Scientists estimated how many nucleated cells there were by amplifying reference gene primers. Sequenced by immunoSEQ multiplex PCR; TCRdb stores in-frame clones only, minus some. V, J and clone size are those of that table, while D and trimming were read from the DNA. The sample has approximately 470,000 clones, 87% seen once; the top ten hold 0.7%.

The sequence came from a young woman who had recovered from COVID-19. The specimen sequenced was PBMCs or T cells enriched from blood (not recorded which). The V call is TRBV5-8, the J call TRBJ2-2; possibly TRBD1 for D (6 bases). In DNA form, the CDR3 reads TGTGCCGGCGAATCCGGACAGAGAACCGGGGAGCTGTTTTTT. Protein sequence: CAGESGQRTGELFF.